This paragraph reports one T cell receptor beta chain. The clone's antigen remains unknown. No clone much larger than this one lies a single base away; base qualities are absent. Libraries were built with the immunoSEQ multiplex PCR assay. This is the immuneACCESS table as TCRdb keeps it, with only in-frame sequences that have V and J called. A part of the clones is gone; compared with another copy, unresolved V genes explain less than half, and the rest is unexplained. In this sample the table shows some 51,000 clones, 85% to 95% of which occur a single time. The ten most abundant clones make up 0.4% to 0.55% of the sample. The data stem from a study of T cell changes during pregnancy in multiple sclerosis (dated by TCRdb to about 2019). Regarding the study in general: In women with multiple sclerosis, the researchers looked at how the T cell repertoire shifted as pregnancy progressed.

The CDR1 and CDR2 encoded by the germline V gene (reference sequence) are GTSNPN and SVGIG. Spanning cysteine to phenylalanine, the CDR3 consists of 14 amino acids. Only the CDR3 region is kept as DNA, spanning 42 bases read in frame from base 1. V lost 0 bases and J lost 8 bases, and the count of bases not matched to a germline gene is 7. The receptor's source is a female donor with multiple sclerosis, enrolled in a pregnancy study. The chain uses TRBV30 and TRBJ1-3; 7 of the junction bases match TRBD1. The specimen was CD4+ T cells from peripheral blood mononuclear cells, collected in the first trimester of pregnancy. The nucleotides read TGTGCCTGGAGTGTATCACAGGGGATACACACCATATATTTT. The translation is CAWSVSQGIHTIYF.